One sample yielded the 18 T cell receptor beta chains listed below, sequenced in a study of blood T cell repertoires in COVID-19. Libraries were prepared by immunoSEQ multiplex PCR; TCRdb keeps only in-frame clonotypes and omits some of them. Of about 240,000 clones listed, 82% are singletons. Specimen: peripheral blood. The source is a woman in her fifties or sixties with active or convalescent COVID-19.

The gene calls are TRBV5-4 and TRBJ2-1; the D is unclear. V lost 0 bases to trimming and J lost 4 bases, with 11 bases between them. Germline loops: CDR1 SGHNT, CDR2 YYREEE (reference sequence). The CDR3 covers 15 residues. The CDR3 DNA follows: TGTGCCAGCAGCTTGGGCGTCGCGGAGTACAATGAGCAGTTCTTC. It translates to CASSLGVAEYNEQFF.

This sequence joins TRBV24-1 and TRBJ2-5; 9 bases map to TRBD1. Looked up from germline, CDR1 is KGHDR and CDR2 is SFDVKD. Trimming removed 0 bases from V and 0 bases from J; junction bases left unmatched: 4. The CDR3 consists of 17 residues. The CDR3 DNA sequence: TGTGCCACCAGTGATTTGAGGACAGGGGTGTACCAAGAGACCCAGTACTTC. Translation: CATSDLRTGVYQETQYF.

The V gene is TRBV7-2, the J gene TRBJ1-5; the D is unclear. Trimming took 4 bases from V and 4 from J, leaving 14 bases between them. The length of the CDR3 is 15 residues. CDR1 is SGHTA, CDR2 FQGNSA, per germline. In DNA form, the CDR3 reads TGTGCCAGCAGCTCACTCGGGTCTACGAATCAGCCCCAGCATTTT. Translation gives CASSSLGSTNQPQHF.

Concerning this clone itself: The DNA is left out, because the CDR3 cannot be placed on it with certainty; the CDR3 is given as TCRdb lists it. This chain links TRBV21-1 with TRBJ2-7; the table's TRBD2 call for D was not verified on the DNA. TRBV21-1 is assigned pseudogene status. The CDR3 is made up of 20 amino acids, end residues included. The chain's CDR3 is CASSKAASGAVGDGTYEQYF.

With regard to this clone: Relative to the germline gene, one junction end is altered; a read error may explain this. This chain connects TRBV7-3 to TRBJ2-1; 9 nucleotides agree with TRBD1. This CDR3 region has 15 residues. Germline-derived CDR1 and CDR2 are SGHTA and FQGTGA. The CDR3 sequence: CASSLTGGDYNEQFF. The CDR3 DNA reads TGTGCCAGCAGCCTAACAGGGGGCGACTACAATGAGCAGTTCTTC.

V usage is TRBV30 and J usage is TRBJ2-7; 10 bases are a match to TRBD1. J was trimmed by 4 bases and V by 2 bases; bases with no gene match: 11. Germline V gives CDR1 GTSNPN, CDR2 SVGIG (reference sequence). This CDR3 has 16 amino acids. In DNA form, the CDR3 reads TGTGCCTGGAGTCAGGGACAGGGGCCATCCTTTTACGAGCAGTACTTC. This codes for CAWSQGQGPSFYEQYF. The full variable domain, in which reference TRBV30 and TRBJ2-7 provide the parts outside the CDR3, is SQTIHQWPATLVQPVGSPLSLECTVEGTSNPNLYWYRQAAGRGLQLLFYSVGIGQISSEVPQNLSASRPQDRQFILSSKKLLLSDSGFYLCAWSQGQGPSFYEQYFGPGTRLTVT.

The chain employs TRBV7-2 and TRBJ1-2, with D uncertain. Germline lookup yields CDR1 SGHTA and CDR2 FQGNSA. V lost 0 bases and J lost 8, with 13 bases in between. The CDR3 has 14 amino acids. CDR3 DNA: TGTGCCAGCAGCTTAGCTGACGGGGTTCGGGGCTACACCTTC. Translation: CASSLADGVRGYTF.

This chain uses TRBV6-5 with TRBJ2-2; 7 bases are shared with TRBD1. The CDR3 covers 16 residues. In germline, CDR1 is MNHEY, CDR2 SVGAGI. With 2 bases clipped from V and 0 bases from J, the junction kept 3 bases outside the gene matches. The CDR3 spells CASSYGTVTNTGELFF. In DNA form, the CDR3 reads TGTGCCAGCAGTTACGGGACAGTTACGAACACCGGGGAGCTGTTTTTT.

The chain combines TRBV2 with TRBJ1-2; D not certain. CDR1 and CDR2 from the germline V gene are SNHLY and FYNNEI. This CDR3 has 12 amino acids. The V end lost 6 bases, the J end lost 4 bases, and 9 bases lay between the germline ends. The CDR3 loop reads CASRAAAYGYTF. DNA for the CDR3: TGTGCCAGCAGGGCAGCGGCCTATGGCTACACCTTC.

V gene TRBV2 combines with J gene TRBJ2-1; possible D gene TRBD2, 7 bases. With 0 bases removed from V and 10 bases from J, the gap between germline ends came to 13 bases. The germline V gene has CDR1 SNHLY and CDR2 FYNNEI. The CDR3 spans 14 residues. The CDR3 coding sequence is TGTGCCAGCAGTGAAGCGCTTCGCGGGGGCGAGCAGTTCTTC. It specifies CASSEALRGGEQFF.

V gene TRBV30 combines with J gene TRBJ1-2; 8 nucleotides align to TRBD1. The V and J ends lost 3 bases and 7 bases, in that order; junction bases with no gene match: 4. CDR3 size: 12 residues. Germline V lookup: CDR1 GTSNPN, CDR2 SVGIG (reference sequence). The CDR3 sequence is CAWSPGTGGYTF. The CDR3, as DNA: TGTGCCTGGAGCCCCGGGACAGGTGGCTACACCTTC.

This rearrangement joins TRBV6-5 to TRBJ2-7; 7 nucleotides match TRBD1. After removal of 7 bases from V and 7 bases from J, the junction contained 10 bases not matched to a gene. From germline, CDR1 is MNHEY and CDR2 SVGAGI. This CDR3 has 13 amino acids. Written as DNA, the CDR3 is TGTGCCAGCAACCGGGACAGTCTTGGGGAGCAGTACTTC. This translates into CASNRDSLGEQYF.

CDR3 amino acids: CASSAGAGTTDTQYF. The CDR3 nucleotides are TGTGCCAGCAGCGCAGGCGCGGGGACCACAGATACGCAGTATTTT. The V gene is TRBV9, the J gene TRBJ2-3, with D tentatively TRBD2 (6 bases). Per the germline V gene, CDR1 is SGDLS and CDR2 is YYNGEE. This CDR3 spans 15 amino acids. The germline V and J ends were trimmed by 3 bases and 2 bases, with 13 bases remaining between them.

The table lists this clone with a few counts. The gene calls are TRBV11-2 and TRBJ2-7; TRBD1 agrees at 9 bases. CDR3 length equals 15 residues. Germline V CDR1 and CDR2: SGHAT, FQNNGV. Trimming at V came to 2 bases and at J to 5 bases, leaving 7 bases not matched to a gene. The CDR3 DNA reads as TGTGCCAGCAGCTTATATGAGGACAGGGGCAACGAGCAGTACTTC. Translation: CASSLYEDRGNEQYF.

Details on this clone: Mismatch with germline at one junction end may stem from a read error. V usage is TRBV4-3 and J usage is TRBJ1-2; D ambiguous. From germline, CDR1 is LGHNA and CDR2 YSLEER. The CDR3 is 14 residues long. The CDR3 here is CASSHPWEADGHTF. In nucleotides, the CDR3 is TGCGCCAGCAGCCACCCGTGGGAGGCGGATGGCCACACCTTC.

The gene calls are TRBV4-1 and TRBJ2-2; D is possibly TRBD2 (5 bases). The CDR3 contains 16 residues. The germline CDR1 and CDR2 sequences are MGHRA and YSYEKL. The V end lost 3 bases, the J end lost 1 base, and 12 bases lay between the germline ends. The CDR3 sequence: CASSQYLGMNTGELFF. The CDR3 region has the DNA TGCGCCAGCAGCCAGTACCTCGGGATGAACACCGGGGAGCTGTTTTTT.

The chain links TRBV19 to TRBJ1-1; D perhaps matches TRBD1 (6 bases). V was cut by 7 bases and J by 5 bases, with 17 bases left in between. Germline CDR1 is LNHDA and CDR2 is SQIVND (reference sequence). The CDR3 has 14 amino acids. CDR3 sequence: CASTSGRGGTEAFF. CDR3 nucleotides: TGTGCCAGTACCTCGGGGAGGGGGGGAACTGAAGCTTTCTTT.

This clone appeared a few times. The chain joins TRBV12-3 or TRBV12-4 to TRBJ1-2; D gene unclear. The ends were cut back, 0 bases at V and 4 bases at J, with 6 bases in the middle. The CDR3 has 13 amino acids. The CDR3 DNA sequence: TGTGCCAGCAGTTTAGCCAGGTCCTATGGCTACACCTTC. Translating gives CASSLARSYGYTF.